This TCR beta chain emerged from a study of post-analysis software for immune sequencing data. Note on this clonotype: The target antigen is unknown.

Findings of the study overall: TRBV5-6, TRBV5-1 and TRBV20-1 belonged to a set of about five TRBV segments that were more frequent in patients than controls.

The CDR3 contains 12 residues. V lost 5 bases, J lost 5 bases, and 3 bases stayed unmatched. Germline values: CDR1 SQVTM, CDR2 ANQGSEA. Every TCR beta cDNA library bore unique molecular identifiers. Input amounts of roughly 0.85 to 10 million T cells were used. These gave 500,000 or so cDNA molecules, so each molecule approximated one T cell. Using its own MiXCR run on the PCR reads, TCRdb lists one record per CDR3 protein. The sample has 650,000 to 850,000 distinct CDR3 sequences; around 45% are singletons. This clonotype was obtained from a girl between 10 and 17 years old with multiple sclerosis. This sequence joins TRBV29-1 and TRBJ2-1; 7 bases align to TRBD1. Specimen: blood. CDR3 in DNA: TGCAGCGTTTACGGACAGGACAATGAGCAGTTCTTC. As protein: CSVYGQDNEQFF.